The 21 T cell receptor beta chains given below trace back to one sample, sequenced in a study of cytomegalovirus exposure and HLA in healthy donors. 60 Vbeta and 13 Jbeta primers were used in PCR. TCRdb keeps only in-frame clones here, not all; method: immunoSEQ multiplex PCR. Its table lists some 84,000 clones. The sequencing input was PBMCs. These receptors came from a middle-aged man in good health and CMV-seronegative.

The CDR3 loop reads CASSFRDSGNEKLFF. As DNA, the CDR3 is TGTGCCAGCAGTTTCCGGGACAGCGGCAATGAAAAACTGTTTTTT. This chain connects TRBV27 to TRBJ1-4, with TRBD1 identical over 7 bases. Germline CDR1 and CDR2: MNHEY and SMNVEV (reference sequence). The CDR3 covers 15 residues. After removal of 3 bases from V and 5 bases from J, the junction contained 6 bases not matched to a gene.

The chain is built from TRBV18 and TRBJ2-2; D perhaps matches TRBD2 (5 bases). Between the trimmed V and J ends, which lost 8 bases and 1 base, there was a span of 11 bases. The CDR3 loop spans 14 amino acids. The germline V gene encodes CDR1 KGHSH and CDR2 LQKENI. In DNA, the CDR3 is TGTGCCAGCACCCCGGGATGGAACACCGGGGAGCTGTTTTTT. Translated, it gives CASTPGWNTGELFF.

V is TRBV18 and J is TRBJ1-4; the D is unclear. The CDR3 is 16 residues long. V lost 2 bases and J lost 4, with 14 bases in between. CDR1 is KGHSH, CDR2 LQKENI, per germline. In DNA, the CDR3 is TGTGCCAGCTCACCATCGATCCTAAGTAATAATGAAAAACTGTTTTTT. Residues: CASSPSILSNNEKLFF.

The CDR3 reads CASSQTRVNEQFF. The CDR3 nucleotides read TGCGCCAGCAGTCAGACCAGGGTCAATGAGCAGTTCTTC. The chain carries TRBV10-1 and TRBJ2-1; D is possibly TRBD1 (5 bases). From germline, CDR1 is WNHNN and CDR2 SYGVQD (reference sequence). This CDR3 has 13 amino acids. Trimming cost V 5 bases and J 6 bases, with 11 bases left between them.

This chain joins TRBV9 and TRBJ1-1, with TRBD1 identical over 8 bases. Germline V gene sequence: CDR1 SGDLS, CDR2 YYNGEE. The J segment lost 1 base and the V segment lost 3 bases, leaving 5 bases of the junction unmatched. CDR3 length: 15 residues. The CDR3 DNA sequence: TGTGCCAGCAGCGGGCGGACAGGGACGAACACTGAAGCTTTCTTT. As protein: CASSGRTGTNTEAFF.

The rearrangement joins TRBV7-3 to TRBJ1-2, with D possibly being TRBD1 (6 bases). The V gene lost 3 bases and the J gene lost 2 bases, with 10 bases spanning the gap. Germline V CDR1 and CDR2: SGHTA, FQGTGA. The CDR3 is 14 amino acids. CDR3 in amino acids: CASSLDRENYGYTF. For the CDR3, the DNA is TGTGCCAGCAGCTTGGACAGAGAAAACTATGGCTACACCTTC. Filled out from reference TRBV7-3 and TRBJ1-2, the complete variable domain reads GAGVSQTPSNKVTEKGKYVELRCDPISGHTALYWYRQSLGQGPEFLIYFQGTGAADDSGLPNDRFFAVRPEGSVSTLKIQRTERGDSAVYLCASSLDRENYGYTFGSGTRLTVV.

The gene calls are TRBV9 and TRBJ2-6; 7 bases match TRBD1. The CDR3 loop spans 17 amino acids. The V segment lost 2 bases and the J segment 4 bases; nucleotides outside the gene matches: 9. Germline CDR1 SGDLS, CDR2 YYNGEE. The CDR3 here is CASSVPSDRVGANVLTF. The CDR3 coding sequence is TGTGCCAGCAGCGTCCCCTCCGACAGGGTAGGGGCCAACGTCCTGACTTTC.

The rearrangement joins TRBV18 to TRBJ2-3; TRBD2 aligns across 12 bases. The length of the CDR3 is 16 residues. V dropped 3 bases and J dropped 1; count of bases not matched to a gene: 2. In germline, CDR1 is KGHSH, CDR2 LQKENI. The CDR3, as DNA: TGTGCCAGCTCACCGCCTAGCGGGGGGGGCACAGATACGCAGTATTTT. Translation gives CASSPPSGGGTDTQYF. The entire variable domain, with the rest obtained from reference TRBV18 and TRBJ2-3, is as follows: NAGVMQNPRHLVRRRGQEARLRCSPMKGHSHVYWYRQLPEEGLKFMVYLQKENIIDESGMPKERFSAEFPKEGPSILRIQQVVRGDSAAYFCASSPPSGGGTDTQYFGPGTRLTVL.

The CDR3 region is CASTRDRETGELFF. The CDR3 nucleotides read TGTGCCAGCACCCGGGACAGGGAAACCGGGGAGCTGTTTTTT. This sequence joins TRBV7-9 and TRBJ2-2; 9 nucleotides match TRBD1. With 7 bases clipped from V and 5 bases from J, the junction kept 5 bases outside the gene matches. The CDR3 runs 14 residues. CDR1 and CDR2 (germline): SEHNR, FQNEAQ (reference sequence).

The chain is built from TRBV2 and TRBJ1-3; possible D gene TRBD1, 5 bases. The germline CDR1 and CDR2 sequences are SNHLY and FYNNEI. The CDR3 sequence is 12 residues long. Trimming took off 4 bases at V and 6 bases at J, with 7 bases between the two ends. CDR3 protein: CASSVTENTIYF. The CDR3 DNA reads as TGTGCCAGCAGTGTGACAGAAAACACCATATATTTT. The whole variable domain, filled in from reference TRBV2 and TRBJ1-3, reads EPEVTQTPSHQVTQMGQEVILRCVPISNHLYFYWYRQILGQKVEFLVSFYNNEISEKSEIFDDQFSVERPDGSNFTLKIRSTKLEDSAMYFCASSVTENTIYFGEGSWLTVV.

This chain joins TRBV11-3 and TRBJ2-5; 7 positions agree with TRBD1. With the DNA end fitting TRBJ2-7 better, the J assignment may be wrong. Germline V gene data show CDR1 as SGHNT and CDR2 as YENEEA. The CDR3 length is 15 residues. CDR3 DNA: TGTGCCAGCAGCTTATACGGGACAGCGAACTACGAGCAGTACTTC. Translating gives CASSLYGTANYEQYF.

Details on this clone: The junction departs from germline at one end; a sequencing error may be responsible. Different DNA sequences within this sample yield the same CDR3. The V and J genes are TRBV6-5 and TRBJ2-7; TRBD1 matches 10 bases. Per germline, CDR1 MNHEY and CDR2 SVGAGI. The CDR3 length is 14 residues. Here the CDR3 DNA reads TGCGCCAGCAGAACCCGGGACAGGGGAGGGGAGCAGTACTTC. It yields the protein CASRTRDRGGEQYF.

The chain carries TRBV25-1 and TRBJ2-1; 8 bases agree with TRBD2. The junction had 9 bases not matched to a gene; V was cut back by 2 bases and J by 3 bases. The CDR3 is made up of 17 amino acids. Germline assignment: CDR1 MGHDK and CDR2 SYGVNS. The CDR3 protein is CASSEPSGGPHYNEQFF. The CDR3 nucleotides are TGTGCCAGCAGTGAACCCAGCGGGGGACCCCACTACAATGAGCAGTTCTTC.

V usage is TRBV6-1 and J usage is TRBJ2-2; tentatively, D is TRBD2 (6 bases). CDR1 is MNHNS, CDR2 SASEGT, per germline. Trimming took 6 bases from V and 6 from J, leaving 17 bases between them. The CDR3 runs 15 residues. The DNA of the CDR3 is TGTGCCAGCAGGCTTGGTGGAGGGGTGGCCGGGGAGCTGTTTTTT. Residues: CASRLGGGVAGELFF.

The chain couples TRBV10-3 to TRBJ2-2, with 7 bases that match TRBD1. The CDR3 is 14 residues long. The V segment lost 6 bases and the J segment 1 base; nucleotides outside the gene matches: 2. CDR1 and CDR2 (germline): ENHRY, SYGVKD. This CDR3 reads CAIRTGQNTGELFF. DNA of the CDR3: TGTGCCATCAGGACAGGGCAGAACACCGGGGAGCTGTTTTTT.

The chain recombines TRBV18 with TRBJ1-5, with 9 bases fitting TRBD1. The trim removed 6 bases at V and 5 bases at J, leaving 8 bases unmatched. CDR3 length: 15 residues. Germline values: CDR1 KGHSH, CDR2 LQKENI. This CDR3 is CASSPDRGKHQPQHF. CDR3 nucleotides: TGTGCCAGCTCGCCAGACAGGGGGAAGCATCAGCCCCAGCATTTT. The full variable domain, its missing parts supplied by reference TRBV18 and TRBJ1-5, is NAGVMQNPRHLVRRRGQEARLRCSPMKGHSHVYWYRQLPEEGLKFMVYLQKENIIDESGMPKERFSAEFPKEGPSILRIQQVVRGDSAAYFCASSPDRGKHQPQHFGDGTRLSIL.

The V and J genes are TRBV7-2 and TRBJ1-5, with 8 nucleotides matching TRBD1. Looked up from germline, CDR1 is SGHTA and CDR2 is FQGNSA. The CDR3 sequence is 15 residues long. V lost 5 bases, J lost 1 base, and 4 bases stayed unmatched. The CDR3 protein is CASSPRQGSNQPQHF. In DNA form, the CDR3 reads TGTGCCAGCAGCCCCAGACAGGGGAGCAATCAGCCCCAGCATTTT.

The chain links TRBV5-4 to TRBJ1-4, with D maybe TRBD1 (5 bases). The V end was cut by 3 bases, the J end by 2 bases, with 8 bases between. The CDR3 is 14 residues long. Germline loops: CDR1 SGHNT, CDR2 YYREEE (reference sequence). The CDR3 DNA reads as TGTGCCAGCAGCTCTCAGGGCACTAATGAAAAACTGTTTTTT. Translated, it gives CASSSQGTNEKLFF. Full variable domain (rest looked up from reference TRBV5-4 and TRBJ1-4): ETGVTQSPTHLIKTRGQQVTLRCSSQSGHNTVSWYQQALGQGPQFIFQYYREEENGRGNFPPRFSGLQFPNYSSELNVNALELDDSALYLCASSSQGTNEKLFFGSGTQLSVL.

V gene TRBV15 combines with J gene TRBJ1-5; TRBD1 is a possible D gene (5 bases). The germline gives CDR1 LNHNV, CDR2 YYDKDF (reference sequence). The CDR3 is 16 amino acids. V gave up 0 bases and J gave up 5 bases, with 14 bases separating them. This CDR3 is CATSRETVPGDQPQHF. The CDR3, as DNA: TGTGCCACCAGCAGAGAGACTGTCCCGGGGGATCAGCCCCAGCATTTT.

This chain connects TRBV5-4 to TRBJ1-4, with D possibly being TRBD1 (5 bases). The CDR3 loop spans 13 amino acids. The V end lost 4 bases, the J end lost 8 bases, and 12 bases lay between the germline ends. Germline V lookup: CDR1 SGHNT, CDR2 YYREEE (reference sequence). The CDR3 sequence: CASSQPGEEKLFF. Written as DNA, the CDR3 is TGTGCCAGCAGCCAACCGGGGGAGGAAAAACTGTTTTTT.

Here the CDR3 DNA reads TGTGCCAGCAGCTTAAGCGGTGCAACTAATGAAAAACTGTTTTTT. Protein: CASSLSGATNEKLFF. V usage is TRBV7-2 and J usage is TRBJ1-4; unclear D gene. Germline-derived CDR1 and CDR2 are SGHTA and FQGNSA. The CDR3 has 15 residues. Trimming pared 2 bases from V and 0 bases from J, leaving 7 bases between.